Listed below are T cell receptor beta chains from one sample, sequenced in a study of blood T cell repertoires in COVID-19. The assay was immunoSEQ multiplex PCR, and TCRdb's table has in-frame clones only and misses some. The sample shows about 230,000 clones, 85% to 90% of them seen only once. Sequenced: peripheral blood. These receptors were collected from a man in his fifties or sixties with COVID-19, enrolled during active disease. Both conserved end residues are part of each CDR3. A D gene is named only where the DNA matches it firmly. The size entry is marked missing in some rows and otherwise reads once, few, many or a size class.

d_gene: TRBD1
len: 16
abundance: .
j_gene: TRBJ2-7
v_gene: TRBV6-6
CDR3nt: TGTGCCAGCAGTCACCATGGGACAGACGGCTCCTACGAGCAGTACTTC
CDR3aa: CASSHHGTDGSYEQYF

d_gene: .
len: 15
abundance: .
j_gene: TRBJ2-7
v_gene: TRBV4-1
CDR3nt: TGCGCCAGCAGCCAAGGGACGGGACTCCCCTACGAGCAGTACTTC
CDR3aa: CASSQGTGLPYEQYF

d_gene: TRBD1
len: 17
abundance: .
j_gene: TRBJ1-1
v_gene: TRBV7-2
CDR3nt: TGTGCCAGCAGCACCCCGGGACAGGGCTTGGGTGGAACTGAAGCTTTCTTT
CDR3aa: CASSTPGQGLGGTEAFF

d_gene: .
len: 14
abundance: .
j_gene: TRBJ2-7
v_gene: TRBV7-8
CDR3nt: TGTGCCAGCAGCTCCCTCCAGGGCTTATACGAGCAGTACTTC
CDR3aa: CASSSLQGLYEQYF

d_gene: TRBD1
len: 13
abundance: .
j_gene: TRBJ2-3
v_gene: TRBV6-5
CDR3nt: TGTGCCAGCAACTGGGACAGGGGTGATACGCAGTATTTT
CDR3aa: CASNWDRGDTQYF

d_gene: TRBD1
len: 14
abundance: .
j_gene: TRBJ2-7
v_gene: TRBV6-2/TRBV6-3
CDR3nt: TGTGCCAGCAGTTCACAGGGGGTCTCCTACGAGCAGTACTTC
CDR3aa: CASSSQGVSYEQYF

d_gene: TRBD2
len: 16
abundance: .
j_gene: TRBJ2-2
v_gene: TRBV6-2/TRBV6-3
CDR3nt: TGTGCCAGCAGCCCCGCGGGGGGGCCTATCACCGGGGAGCTGTTTTTT
CDR3aa: CASSPAGGPITGELFF

d_gene: .
len: 15
abundance: .
j_gene: TRBJ1-5
v_gene: TRBV7-2
CDR3nt: TGTGCCAGCAGCTTACAGGGGCCCGCGGATCAGCCCCAGCATTTT
CDR3aa: CASSLQGPADQPQHF

d_gene: .
len: 11
abundance: .
j_gene: TRBJ1-2
v_gene: TRBV19
CDR3nt: TGTGCCAGTAGGAGTCCTGTCGGCTACACCTTC
CDR3aa: CASRSPVGYTF

d_gene: .
len: 13
abundance: once
j_gene: TRBJ1-1
v_gene: TRBV5-1
CDR3nt: TGCGCCAGCAGCCCTACAGGGTACACTGAAGCTTTCTTT
CDR3aa: CASSPTGYTEAFF

d_gene: TRBD1
len: 15
abundance: .
j_gene: TRBJ2-5
v_gene: TRBV9
CDR3nt: TGTGCCAGCAGCGGGACAGGGGGCGCTCCAGGGACCCAGTACTTC
CDR3aa: CASSGTGGAPGTQYF

d_gene: .
len: 10
abundance: .
j_gene: TRBJ1-1
v_gene: TRBV20-1
CDR3nt: TGCAGTGCTGGCATTCTTGAAGCTTTCTTT
CDR3aa: CSAGILEAFF

d_gene: .
len: 12
abundance: .
j_gene: TRBJ2-1
v_gene: TRBV7-9
CDR3nt: TGTGCCAGCACCCCACTCGGGAATGAGCAGTTCTTC
CDR3aa: CASTPLGNEQFF

d_gene: TRBD1
len: 16
abundance: .
j_gene: TRBJ1-5
v_gene: TRBV19
CDR3nt: TGTGCCAGTTGGGAGCCCCGGGGACAGGGGAATCAGCCCCAGCATTTT
CDR3aa: CASWEPRGQGNQPQHF

d_gene: TRBD1
len: 13
abundance: .
j_gene: TRBJ1-4
v_gene: TRBV6-5
CDR3nt: TGTGCCAGCAGGTCACAGGGGCCTGAAAAACTGTTTTTT
CDR3aa: CASRSQGPEKLFF

d_gene: TRBD1
len: 16
abundance: .
j_gene: TRBJ2-5
v_gene: TRBV24-1
CDR3nt: TGTGCCACCATTACCCCCAAGACAGGGAAACAAGAGACCCAGTACTTC
CDR3aa: CATITPKTGKQETQYF

d_gene: .
len: 13
abundance: .
j_gene: TRBJ2-5
v_gene: TRBV5-1
CDR3nt: TGCGCCAGCCGCCGGAGGGTCGAAGAGACCCAGTACTTC
CDR3aa: CASRRRVEETQYF

d_gene: .
len: 13
abundance: .
j_gene: TRBJ1-5
v_gene: TRBV9
CDR3nt: TGTGCCAGCAGCGAGGGGGGCAATCAGCCCCAGCATTTT
CDR3aa: CASSEGGNQPQHF

d_gene: .
len: 11
abundance: .
j_gene: TRBJ1-1
v_gene: TRBV18
CDR3nt: TGTGCCAGCTCACCCGGGATCGAAGCTTTCTTT
CDR3aa: CASSPGIEAFF

d_gene: TRBD2
len: 16
abundance: .
j_gene: TRBJ2-7
v_gene: TRBV10-3
CDR3nt: TGTGCCATCAGTGATTTGACTAGCGGGATCGGTTACGAGCAGTACTTC
CDR3aa: CAISDLTSGIGYEQYF

d_gene: TRBD2
len: 15
abundance: .
j_gene: TRBJ2-7
v_gene: TRBV6-2/TRBV6-3
CDR3nt: TGTGCCAGCAGTTACTCGACTAGCGGGGGGTACGAGCAGTACTTC
CDR3aa: CASSYSTSGGYEQYF

d_gene: TRBD2
len: 16
abundance: once
j_gene: TRBJ2-5
v_gene: TRBV7-6
CDR3nt: TGTGCCAGCAGCTTAGGTTCCAGCGGGGGAGGAGAGACCCAGTACTTC
CDR3aa: CASSLGSSGGGETQYF

d_gene: .
len: 13
abundance: .
j_gene: TRBJ2-7
v_gene: TRBV4-3
CDR3nt: TGCGCCAGCAGCCAAGAACCGGGCTACGAGCAGTACTTC
CDR3aa: CASSQEPGYEQYF

d_gene: .
len: 15
abundance: .
j_gene: TRBJ1-5
v_gene: TRBV6-1
CDR3nt: TGTGCCAGCAGTGAAGGGCCGTTTAGCAATCAGCCCCAGCATTTT
CDR3aa: CASSEGPFSNQPQHF

d_gene: TRBD1
len: 15
abundance: .
j_gene: TRBJ2-7
v_gene: TRBV14
CDR3nt: TGTGCCAGCAGCTACACCGGGACAGGGGCTCTCGAGCAGTACTTC
CDR3aa: CASSYTGTGALEQYF

d_gene: TRBD2
len: 18
abundance: .
j_gene: TRBJ2-1
v_gene: TRBV19
CDR3nt: TGTGCCAGTAGTCTTTATGTGTCGGGAGGGCCGCCATACAATGAGCAGTTCTTC
CDR3aa: CASSLYVSGGPPYNEQFF

d_gene: .
len: 17
abundance: .
j_gene: TRBJ2-1
v_gene: TRBV9
CDR3nt: TGTGCCAGCAGCGCCCCGCGGGGCCTTGCCTCCTACAATGAGCAGTTCTTC
CDR3aa: CASSAPRGLASYNEQFF